Listed below are T cell receptor beta chains from one sample, sequenced in a study of Tregs in tolerant kidney transplant recipients. Measured with immunoSEQ multiplex PCR; TCRdb has only the in-frame clones, and not every one. The sample carries some 70,000 clones, around 83% recorded once. The source material was CD4+ T cells from blood. Receptor source: a human donor in good health. Each CDR3 is given with its conserved first and last residue.

V: TRBV5-4; CDR3: CASSLEGLYGYTF
V: TRBV19; CDR3: CASRVGQGASQPQHF
V: TRBV11-1; CDR3: CASTLTVSYNEQFF
V: TRBV29-1; CDR3: CSVGGQLIGYTF
V: TRBV2; CDR3: CASKRPSGGETQYF
V: TRBV5-1; CDR3: CASSLDYGYTF
V: TRBV7-9; CDR3: CASSLGPGKGNYGYTF
V: TRBV6-6; CDR3: CASSRQGWVYEQYF
V: TRBV7-3; CDR3: CASSLRGTGEMETQYF
V: TRBV2; CDR3: CASSEWDRNQPQHF
V: TRBV27; CDR3: CASRGRDANTEAFF
V: TRBV5-4; CDR3: CASSFVGGGAGNSPLHF
V: TRBV7-9; CDR3: CASSLPIPGPQYF
V: TRBV5-1; CDR3: CASSIVRGSYNEQFF
V: TRBV18; CDR3: CASSPNGANVLTF
V: TRBV9; CDR3: CASSAHLIDTQYF
V: TRBV4-3; CDR3: CASSQDLTGNEKLFF
V: TRBV21-1; CDR3: CASSKGPRDGYTF
V: TRBV6-6; CDR3: CASSYGPNEAFF
V: TRBV19; CDR3: CASSIEGVLTQYF
V: TRBV19; CDR3: CASSLAGGPGEQFF
V: TRBV27; CDR3: CASSPGLAGGLMSGELFF
V: TRBV11-2; CDR3: CASTLRGAWASEQYF
V: TRBV18; CDR3: CASSPRQGDSPLHF
V: TRBV5-1; CDR3: CASSSSVGQETQYF
V: TRBV15; CDR3: CATSKLAGDYEQYF
V: TRBV5-1; CDR3: CASSSQTNTEAFF
V: TRBV4-3; CDR3: CASSHLGQANRNTEAFF
V: TRBV7-2; CDR3: CASSLSGLAGREDF
V: TRBV7-6; CDR3: CASSLQPLDTQYF
V: TRBV27; CDR3: CASSPGFKTSHGGYTF
V: TRBV5-1; CDR3: CASSLEAWSATNEKLFF
V: TRBV27; CDR3: CASSLSSGSTYNEQFF
V: TRBV4-1; CDR3: CASSHTGDMGSGNTIYF
V: TRBV19; CDR3: CASSGQGRFQPQHF
V: TRBV20-1; CDR3: CSASKHNEQFF
V: TRBV30; CDR3: CAWAGEIDSPLHF
V: TRBV7-2; CDR3: CASSLITDTQYF
V: TRBV29-1; CDR3: CSVETGNTIYF
V: TRBV27; CDR3: CASSHTENYGYTF
V: TRBV23-1; CDR3: CASSQAGPLSYEQYF
V: TRBV11-2; CDR3: CASSFPGQGAYEQYF
V: TRBV6-6; CDR3: CASSYATGANVLTF
V: TRBV21-1; CDR3: CASSLGPITGELFF
V: TRBV18; CDR3: CASSPGTASYEQYF
V: TRBV5-1; CDR3: CASSREGETQYF
V: TRBV12-5; CDR3: CASGFGGGQPQHF
V: TRBV4-1; CDR3: CASSPWMAGNTIYF
V: TRBV7-9; CDR3: CASILTGTSARADTQYF
V: TRBV18; CDR3: CASSPPSVRAGELFF
V: TRBV9; CDR3: CASSVAGTSFNNEQFF
V: TRBV6-6; CDR3: CASSYSDRNYGYTF
V: TRBV18; CDR3: CASSGLAERGELFF
V: TRBV9; CDR3: CASSTSGSYEQYF
V: TRBV19; CDR3: CASSIDHSTRPEAFF